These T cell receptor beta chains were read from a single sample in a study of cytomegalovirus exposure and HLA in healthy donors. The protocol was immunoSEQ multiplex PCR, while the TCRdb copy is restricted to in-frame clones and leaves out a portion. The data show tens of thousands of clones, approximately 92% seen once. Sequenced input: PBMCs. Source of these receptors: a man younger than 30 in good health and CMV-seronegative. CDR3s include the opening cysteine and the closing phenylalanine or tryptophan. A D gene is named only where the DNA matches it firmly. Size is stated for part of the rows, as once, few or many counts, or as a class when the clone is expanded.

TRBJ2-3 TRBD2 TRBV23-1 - CASSQTGLAGGLEPTDTQYF TGCGCCAGCAGTCAAACGGGACTAGCGGGAGGGCTAGAACCCACAGATACGCAGTATTTT
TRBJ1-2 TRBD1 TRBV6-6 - CASSKTATGEGYTF TGTGCCAGCAGTAAAACGGCGACAGGGGAAGGCTACACCTTC
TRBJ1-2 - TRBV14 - CASSQVAHGYTF TGTGCCAGCAGCCAAGTGGCCCATGGCTACACCTTC
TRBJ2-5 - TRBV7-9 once CASSNSRGQETQYF TGTGCCAGCAGCAATAGCCGGGGCCAAGAGACCCAGTACTTC
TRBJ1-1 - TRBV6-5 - CASSYSPGDTEAFF TGTGCCAGCAGTTACTCCCCAGGGGACACTGAAGCTTTCTTT
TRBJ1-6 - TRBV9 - CASSAQNSPLHF TGTGCCAGCAGCGCACAGAATTCACCCCTCCACTTT
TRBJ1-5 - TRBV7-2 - CASSLGMGGSQPQHF TGTGCCAGCAGCCTAGGAATGGGGGGGTCTCAGCCCCAGCATTTT
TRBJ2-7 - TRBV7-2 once CASSLYASSYEQYF TGTGCCAGCAGCTTATACGCTAGCTCCTACGAGCAGTACTTC
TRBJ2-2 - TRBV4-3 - CASSQEGGNTGELFF TGCGCCAGCAGCCAAGAGGGGGGGAACACCGGGGAGCTGTTTTTT
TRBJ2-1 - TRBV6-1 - CASSGIPGILIGMHEQFF TGTGCCAGCAGTGGAATTCCCGGGATCCTGATTGGTATGCATGAGCAGTTCTTC
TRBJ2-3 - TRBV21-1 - CASSKEARLWTSGRGDTDTQYF TGTGCCAGCAGCAAAGAGGCTCGTTTATGGACTAGCGGGAGGGGGGACACAGATACGCAGTATTTT
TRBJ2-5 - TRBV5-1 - CASSPRGQAETQYF TGCGCCAGCAGCCCCCGAGGGCAGGCGGAGACCCAGTACTTC
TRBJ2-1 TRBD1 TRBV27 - CASRPGTGGYNEQFF TGTGCCAGCAGACCGGGGACAGGAGGATACAATGAGCAGTTCTTC
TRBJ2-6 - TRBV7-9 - CASSLLASSGANVLTF TGTGCCAGCAGCTTACTGGCCAGCTCTGGGGCCAACGTCCTGACTTTC
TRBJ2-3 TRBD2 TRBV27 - CASSLIAGRADTQYF TGTGCCAGCAGTTTAATAGCGGGACGTGCAGATACGCAGTATTTT
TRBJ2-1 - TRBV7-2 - CASSLAPLLYNEQFF TGTGCCAGCAGCTTAGCGCCCTTACTTTACAATGAGCAGTTCTTC
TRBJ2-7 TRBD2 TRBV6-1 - CASSEQASGSYEQYF TGTGCCAGCAGTGAACAGGCTAGCGGGAGCTACGAGCAGTACTTC
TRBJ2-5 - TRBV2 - CASSEAVTASQETQYF TGTGCCAGCAGTGAAGCGGTGACAGCCTCACAAGAGACCCAGTACTTC
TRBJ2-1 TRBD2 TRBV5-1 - CASSLGSGRGDEQFF TGCGCCAGCAGCTTGGGGAGCGGGAGGGGCGATGAGCAGTTCTTC
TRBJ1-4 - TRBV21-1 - CAARGQGIEKLFF TGTGCCGCCAGGGGACAGGGAATTGAAAAACTGTTTTTT
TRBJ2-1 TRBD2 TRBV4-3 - CASSQILAGGGNEQFF TGCGCCAGCAGCCAAATACTAGCGGGAGGGGGCAATGAGCAGTTCTTC
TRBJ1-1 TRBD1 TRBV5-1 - CASSIEGTVNTEAFF TGCGCCAGCAGCATCGAGGGGACAGTGAACACTGAAGCTTTCTTT
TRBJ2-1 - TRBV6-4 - CASSLESSYNEQFF TGTGCCAGCAGTCTAGAGAGCTCCTACAATGAGCAGTTCTTC
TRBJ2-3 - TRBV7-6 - CASSSDSFELTDTQYF TGTGCCAGCAGCTCAGACTCATTTGAGCTAACAGATACGCAGTATTTT
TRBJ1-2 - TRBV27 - CASLFKGDSSYGYTF TGTGCCAGCTTATTCAAGGGGGATAGTAGCTATGGCTACACCTTC
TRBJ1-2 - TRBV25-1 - CASSGPGDGNYGYTF TGTGCCAGCAGCGGACCAGGGGATGGGAACTATGGCTACACCTTC
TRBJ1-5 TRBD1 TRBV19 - CASSTLGQAGNQPQHF TGTGCCAGTAGTACACTTGGACAGGCGGGCAATCAGCCCCAGCATTTT
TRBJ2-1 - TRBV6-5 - CASSYSSGNEQFF TGTGCCAGCAGTTACTCGTCAGGGAATGAGCAGTTCTTC
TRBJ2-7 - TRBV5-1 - CASSFFEDSGDYEQYF TGCGCCAGCAGCTTCTTTGAGGACTCCGGGGACTACGAGCAGTACTTC
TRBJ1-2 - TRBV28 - CASSLPRGHGYTF TGTGCCAGCAGTTTGCCAAGGGGCCATGGCTACACCTTC
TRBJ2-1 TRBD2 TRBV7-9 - CASSLAGTSNEQFF TGTGCCAGCAGCTTAGCCGGGACTAGCAATGAGCAGTTCTTC
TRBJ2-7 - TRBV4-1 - CASSQDRGAYEQYF TGCGCCAGCAGCCAAGATCGGGGAGCCTACGAGCAGTACTTC
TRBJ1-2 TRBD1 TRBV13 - CASSWGQKDGYTF TGTGCCAGCAGCTGGGGACAGAAGGATGGCTACACCTTC
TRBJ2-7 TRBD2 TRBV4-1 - CASSQERAGGLYEQYF TGCGCCAGCAGCCAAGAGAGAGCGGGAGGCCTCTACGAGCAGTACTTC